This T cell receptor beta chain came from a study of blood T cells in healthy people across ages. The CDR3 loop spans 18 amino acids. V shed 4 bases and J 2 bases; nucleotides not matched to a gene: 11. General study points: Diversity of TCR beta per million T cells declined in a roughly linear way with age.

A remark on this clonotype: Its specificity is unknown.

Then a second PCR, running about 6 to 12 cycles, was carried out with a sample-barcoded 5' primer and a J-beta primer mix. From the 5' RACE reads, TCRdb called clonotypes with MiXCR, one entry per CDR3 protein. The sample contains fewer than 650,000 distinct CDR3 sequences, roughly a quarter of which appear only once. These data were also filed under a second study, of T cells of mothers and their children. That work contributes: Donation came from a few healthy Caucasian mothers together with their six children.

The J gene is TRBJ2-3, the V gene TRBV12-3 or TRBV12-4, with TRBD2 matching 11 bases. The sequenced sample consisted of blood. The origin of this receptor is a boy aged 2-15 years in good health. CDR3 sequence reads: CASSSGSSGRGTTDTQYF. DNA for the CDR3: TGTGCCAGCAGTTCCGGTAGTAGCGGGAGGGGAACCACAGATACGCAGTATTTT.